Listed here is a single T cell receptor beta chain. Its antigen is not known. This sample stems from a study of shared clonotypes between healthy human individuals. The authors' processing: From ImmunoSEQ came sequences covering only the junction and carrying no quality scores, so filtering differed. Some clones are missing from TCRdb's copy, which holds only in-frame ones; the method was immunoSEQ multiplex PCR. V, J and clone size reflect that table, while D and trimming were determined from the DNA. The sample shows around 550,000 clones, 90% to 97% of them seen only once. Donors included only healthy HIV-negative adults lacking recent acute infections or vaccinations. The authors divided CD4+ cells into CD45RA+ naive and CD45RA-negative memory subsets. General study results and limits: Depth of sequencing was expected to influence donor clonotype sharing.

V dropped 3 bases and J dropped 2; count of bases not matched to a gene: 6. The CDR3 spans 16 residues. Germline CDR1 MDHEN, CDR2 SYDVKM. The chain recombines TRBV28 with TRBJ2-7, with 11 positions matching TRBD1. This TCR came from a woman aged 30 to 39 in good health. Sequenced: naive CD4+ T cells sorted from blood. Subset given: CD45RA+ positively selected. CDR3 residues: CASSFRTGGKTYEQYF. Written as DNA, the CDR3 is TGTGCCAGCAGTTTTCGGACAGGGGGCAAGACCTACGAGCAGTACTTC.